A selection of T cell receptor beta chains follows, all from one sample in a study of beta chain features in type 1 diabetes. Assay used: immunoSEQ multiplex PCR; TCRdb lists only in-frame clones, some missing. The data contain under 400,000 clones, about 18% of them singletons. Sequencing used naive CD4+ T cells from blood. Source of these receptors: a woman under 30 in good health. CDR3s include the opening cysteine and the closing phenylalanine or tryptophan. The D gene is left open where the match is weak. Clone size, where shown, is once, few, many, or a class for clones that have expanded.

d_gene,abundance,v_gene,j_gene,CDR3nt,CDR3aa
-,few,TRBV7-9,TRBJ2-2,TGTGCCAGCAGGCGACAAAGGTCGGGGGAGCTGTTTTTT,CASRRQRSGELFF
TRBD2,-,TRBV4-1,TRBJ2-3,TGCGCCAGCAGCCAAGATTACCCCCAGCGGGAGGATCCCACAGATACGCAGTATTTT,CASSQDYPQREDPTDTQYF
TRBD2,-,TRBV5-4,TRBJ2-5,TGTGCCAGCAGCTCCCCCGGGACTAGCGGGGAAGAGACCCAGTACTTC,CASSSPGTSGEETQYF
TRBD1,-,TRBV25-1,TRBJ1-1,TGTGCCAGCAGTGATCAACTGACAGGGGGAAGAAAAACTGAAGCTTTCTTT,CASSDQLTGGRKTEAFF
TRBD1,-,TRBV18,TRBJ1-1,TGTGCCAGCTCCGCCGGGACAGGGATTCGATACGGTGAAGCTTTCTTT,CASSAGTGIRYGEAFF
-,few,TRBV18,TRBJ2-1,TGTGCCAGCTCACCAAGATGGACGGGACATAGCTCCTACAATGAGCAGTTCTTC,CASSPRWTGHSSYNEQFF
-,-,TRBV7-2,TRBJ1-4,TGTGCCAGCAGCCCCGAATCGAGTGAAAAACTGTTTTTT,CASSPESSEKLFF
-,-,TRBV11-2,TRBJ2-1,TGTGCCAGCAGCCACCTTCGCAACATTCATAATGAGCAGTTCTTC,CASSHLRNIHNEQFF
-,few,TRBV2,TRBJ1-1,TGTGCCAGCAGTCGGGAGGTGAACACTGAAGCTTTCTTT,CASSREVNTEAFF
-,-,TRBV9,TRBJ2-3,TGTGCCAGCAGCGCCGGGACTAGCACAGATACGCAGTATTTT,CASSAGTSTDTQYF
TRBD1,few,TRBV27,TRBJ2-1,TGTGCCAGCAGTTTACCCGGGACAGGGTATTCCAATGAGCAGTTCTTC,CASSLPGTGYSNEQFF
-,-,TRBV30,TRBJ1-5,TGTGCCTGGAGTGGGACAGAAAATCAGCCCCAGCATTTT,CAWSGTENQPQHF
-,-,TRBV30,TRBJ1-1,TGTGCCTGGAGCGAGACCCCCACAGTAAACACTGAAGCTTTCTTT,CAWSETPTVNTEAFF